These 10 T cell receptor beta chains were sequenced from one sample in a study of regulatory T cells in long-lasting Graves disease. Time point described: newly diagnosed GD, antithyroid drugs for less than 3 months. Preparation of the TCR library used RNA extracted from PBMCs. For TCR beta, libraries came from iRepertoire HTBI primers and Arm-PCR of CDR3 regions. TCRdb itself ran the multiplex PCR reads through MiXCR, one entry per CDR3 protein. Of 240,000 or so distinct CDR3 sequences in the sample, roughly a fifth are singletons; the top ten hold approximately 15%. Sequenced here: peripheral blood mononuclear cells (PBMCs), sampled at new diagnosis, from a patient treated with antithyroid drugs. Receptors originate from a female donor with Graves disease.

This clonotype was counted many times. V gene TRBV12-3 or TRBV12-4 combines with J gene TRBJ1-1; TRBD1 might be the D (5 bases). The V gene lost 7 bases and the J gene lost 0 bases, with 12 bases spanning the gap. This CDR3 comprises 14 residues. The CDR3: CASTWDGVNTEAFF. The DNA of the CDR3 is TGTGCCAGCACCTGGGACGGAGTGAACACTGAAGCTTTCTTT.

In this sample, this clonotype turned up many times. The gene calls are TRBV20-1 and TRBJ2-7; 10 bases line up with TRBD1. V lost 0 bases to trimming and J lost 2 bases; unmatched junction nucleotides: 4. CDR1 and CDR2 (germline): DFQATT, SNEGSKA (reference sequence). The CDR3 contains 15 residues. CDR3 amino acids: CSARDPGQGTYEQYF. The DNA of the CDR3 is TGCAGTGCTAGAGACCCGGGACAGGGGACCTACGAGCAGTACTTC.

This clonotype was observed many times. This chain connects TRBV7-6 to TRBJ2-1; the D is unclear. Per the germline V gene, CDR1 is SGHVS and CDR2 is FNYEAQ. There are 18 residues in the CDR3. Trimming took 2 bases from V and 6 from J, leaving 23 bases between them. CDR3 sequence: CASSLSASGRLGRNEQFF. The CDR3, as DNA: TGTGCCAGCAGCTTATCCGCTAGTGGGCGACTCGGTCGCAATGAGCAGTTCTTC.

This clonotype was counted a few times. The chain combines TRBV6-4 with TRBJ2-3; 13 bases are a match to TRBD2. With V trimmed by 4 bases and J by 7 bases, 5 bases remained unmatched. Per germline, CDR1 MRHNA and CDR2 SNTAGT. The CDR3 length is 15 residues. In nucleotides, the CDR3 is TGTGCCAGCAGTGGACTAGCGGGAGGTGATCATACGCAGTATTTT. Protein sequence: CASSGLAGGDHTQYF.

The chain uses TRBV12-3 or TRBV12-4 and TRBJ2-2; 7 nucleotides align to TRBD1. CDR3 length: 15 residues. V gave up 4 bases and J gave up 8 bases; unmatched junction bases: 10. The CDR3 protein is CASSWMAGGAGELFF. The CDR3 DNA follows: TGTGCCAGCAGTTGGATGGCAGGGGGAGCAGGGGAGCTGTTTTTT.

The chain recombines TRBV7-2 with TRBJ1-6; 7 bases line up with TRBD1. V gave up 3 bases and J gave up 7 bases; unmatched junction bases: 6. Per the germline V gene, CDR1 is SGHTA and CDR2 is FQGNSA. The CDR3 totals 15 residues. The CDR3 DNA reads TGTGCCAGCAGCTTTACAGGGGTGGAAAATTCACCCCTCCACTTT. Translated: CASSFTGVENSPLHF.

This clonotype was observed once. It differs at one base from a far larger clone, so likely a read error. The chain has TRBV19 and TRBJ2-7, with D perhaps given as TRBD1 or TRBD2 (5 bases each). The CDR3 loop spans 15 amino acids. Looked up from germline, CDR1 is LNHDA and CDR2 is SQIVND (reference sequence). V was pared by 9 bases and J by 5 bases, with 23 bases between. CDR3 loop: CASSETGRGGDEQYF. The DNA for the CDR3 is TGTGCCAGCAGCGAAACGGGACGGGGCGGCGACGAGCAGTACTTC.

This clonotype was detected many times. A much larger clone differs by one base, so this may be a read error. The chain joins TRBV2 to TRBJ1-2; D is unresolved. There are 15 residues in the CDR3. V was cut by 5 bases and J by 4 bases, with 17 bases left in between. CDR1 is SNHLY and CDR2 is FYNNEI in the germline V gene. CDR3 sequence: CASSPEGKTSYGYTF. The CDR3 DNA reads as TGTGCCAGCAGTCCGGAAGGGAAGACGAGCTATGGCTACACCTTC.

To note about this clonotype: A much bigger clone sits one base away, suggesting this may be a read error. The chain is built from TRBV6-4 and TRBJ2-7; 7 nucleotides line up with TRBD2. V lost 6 bases, J lost 5 bases, and 22 bases stayed unmatched. This CDR3 is 18 amino acids long. Per germline, CDR1 MRHNA and CDR2 SNTAGT. CDR3 protein: CASSGTGGSPFPFDEQYF. The CDR3 DNA reads as TGTGCCAGCAGCGGGACTGGCGGGAGCCCCTTCCCCTTCGACGAGCAGTACTTC.

This clonotype was seen a handful of times. One junction end disagrees with the germline gene, perhaps due to a read error. The chain links TRBV4-1 to TRBJ2-5; D not resolved. Germline CDR1 reads MGHRA; CDR2 reads YSYEKL. The CDR3 is made up of 11 amino acids. Here the CDR3 DNA reads TGCGCCAGCAGCCAAAATCATAGGATCGAGTTC. Amino acids: CASSQNHRIEF.